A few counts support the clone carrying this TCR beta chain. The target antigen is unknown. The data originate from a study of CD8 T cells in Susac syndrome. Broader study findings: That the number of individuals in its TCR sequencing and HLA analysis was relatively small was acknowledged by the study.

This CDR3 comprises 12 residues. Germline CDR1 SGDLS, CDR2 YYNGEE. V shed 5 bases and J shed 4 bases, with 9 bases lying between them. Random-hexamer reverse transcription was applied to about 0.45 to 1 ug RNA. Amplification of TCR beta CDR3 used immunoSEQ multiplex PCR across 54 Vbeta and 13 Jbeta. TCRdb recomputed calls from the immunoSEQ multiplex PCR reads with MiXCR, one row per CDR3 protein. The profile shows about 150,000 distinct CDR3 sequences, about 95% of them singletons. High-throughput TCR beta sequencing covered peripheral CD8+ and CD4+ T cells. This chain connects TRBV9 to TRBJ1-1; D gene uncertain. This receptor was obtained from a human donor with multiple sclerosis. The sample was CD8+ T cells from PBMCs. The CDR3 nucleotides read TGTGCCAGCAGTCCCGGGCCCACTGAAGCTTTCTTT. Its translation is CASSPGPTEAFF.